This T cell receptor beta chain derives from a study of blood T cell repertoires in COVID-19. This CDR3 is 14 amino acids long. V was shortened by 7 bases and J by 5 bases, with 17 bases between the two germline ends. Germline CDR1 reads SGHTA; CDR2 reads FQGTGA. Original processing methods: Amplified reference gene primers provided the basis for estimating nucleated cell counts. Sequencing was performed with immunoSEQ multiplex PCR; in TCRdb, only in-frame clones are kept and a portion is missing. The V and J calls and clone size come from that table; D and trimming were worked out from the DNA. The profile shows around 250,000 clones, more than 65% of them singletons.

This TCR derives from a man in his fifties or sixties with active or convalescent COVID-19. Sequencing was carried out using peripheral blood. The chain joins TRBV7-3 to TRBJ1-1; D uncertain. The CDR3, as DNA: TGTGCCAGCACCACCGGGTGGGTGAGTACTGAAGCTTTCTTT. This gives the protein CASTTGWVSTEAFF. Full variable domain (outside the CDR3, taken from reference TRBV7-3 and TRBJ1-1): GAGVSQTPSNKVTEKGKYVELRCDPISGHTALYWYRQSLGQGPEFLIYFQGTGAADDSGLPNDRFFAVRPEGSVSTLKIQRTERGDSAVYLCASTTGWVSTEAFFGQGTRLTVV.